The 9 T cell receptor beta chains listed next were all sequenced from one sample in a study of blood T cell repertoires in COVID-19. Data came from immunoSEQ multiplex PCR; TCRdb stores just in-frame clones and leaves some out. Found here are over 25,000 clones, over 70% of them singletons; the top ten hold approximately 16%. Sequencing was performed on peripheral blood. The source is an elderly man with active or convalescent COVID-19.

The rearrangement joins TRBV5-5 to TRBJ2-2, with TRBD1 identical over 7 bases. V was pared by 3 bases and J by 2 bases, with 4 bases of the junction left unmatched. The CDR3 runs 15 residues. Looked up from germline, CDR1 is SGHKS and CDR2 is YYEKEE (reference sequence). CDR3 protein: CASSYRDSNTGELFF. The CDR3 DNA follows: TGTGCCAGCAGCTACCGGGACAGTAACACCGGGGAGCTGTTTTTT.

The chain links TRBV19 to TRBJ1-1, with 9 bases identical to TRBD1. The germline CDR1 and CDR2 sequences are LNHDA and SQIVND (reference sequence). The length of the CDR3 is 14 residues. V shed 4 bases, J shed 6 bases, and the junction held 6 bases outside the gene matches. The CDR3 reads CASSTTGGMAEAFF. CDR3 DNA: TGTGCCAGTAGTACGACAGGGGGAATGGCTGAAGCTTTCTTT.

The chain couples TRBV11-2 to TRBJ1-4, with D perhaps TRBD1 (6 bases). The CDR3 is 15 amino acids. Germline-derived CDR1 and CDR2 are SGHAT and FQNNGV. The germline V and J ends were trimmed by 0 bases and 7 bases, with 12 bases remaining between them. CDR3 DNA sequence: TGTGCCAGCAGCTTAGATTCAGGGGTAGTTGAAAAACTGTTTTTT. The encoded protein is CASSLDSGVVEKLFF.

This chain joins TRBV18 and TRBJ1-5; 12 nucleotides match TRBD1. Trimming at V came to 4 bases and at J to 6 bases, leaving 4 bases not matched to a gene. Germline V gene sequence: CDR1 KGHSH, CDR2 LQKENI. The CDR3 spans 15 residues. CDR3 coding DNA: TGTGCCAGCTCACAGGGACAGGGGGCAGGTCAGCCCCAGCATTTT. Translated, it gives CASSQGQGAGQPQHF.

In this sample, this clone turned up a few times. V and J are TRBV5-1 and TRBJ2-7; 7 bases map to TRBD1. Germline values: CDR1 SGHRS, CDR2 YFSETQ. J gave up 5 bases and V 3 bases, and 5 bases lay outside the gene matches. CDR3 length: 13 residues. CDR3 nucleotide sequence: TGCGCCAGCAGCTATTACAGGGGCGACGAGCAGTACTTC. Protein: CASSYYRGDEQYF.

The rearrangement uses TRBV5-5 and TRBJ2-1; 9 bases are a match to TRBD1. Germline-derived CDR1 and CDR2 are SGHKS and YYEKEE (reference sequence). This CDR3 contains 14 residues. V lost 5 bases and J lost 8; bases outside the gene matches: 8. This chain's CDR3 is CASSRTRTGDEQFF. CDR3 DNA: TGTGCCAGCAGTCGCACCCGGACAGGGGATGAGCAGTTCTTC. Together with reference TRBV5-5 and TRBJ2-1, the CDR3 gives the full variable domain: DAGVTQSPTHLIKTRGQQVTLRCSPISGHKSVSWYQQVLGQGPQFIFQYYEKEERGRGNFPDRFSARQFPNYSSELNVNALLLGDSALYLCASSRTRTGDEQFFGPGTRLTVL.

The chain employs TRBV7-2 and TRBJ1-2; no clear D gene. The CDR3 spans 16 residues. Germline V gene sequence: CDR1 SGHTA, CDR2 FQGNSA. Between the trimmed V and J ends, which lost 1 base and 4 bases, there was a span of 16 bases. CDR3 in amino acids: CASSLVPGPAGYGYTF. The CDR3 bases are TGTGCCAGCAGCTTAGTTCCAGGCCCGGCGGGCTATGGCTACACCTTC.

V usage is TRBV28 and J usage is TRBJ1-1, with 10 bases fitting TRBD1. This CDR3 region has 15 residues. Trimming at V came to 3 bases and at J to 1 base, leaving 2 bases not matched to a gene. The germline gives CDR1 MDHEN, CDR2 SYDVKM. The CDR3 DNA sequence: TGTGCCAGCAGTTTGACAGGGGGCGCGAACACTGAAGCTTTCTTT. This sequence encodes CASSLTGGANTEAFF.

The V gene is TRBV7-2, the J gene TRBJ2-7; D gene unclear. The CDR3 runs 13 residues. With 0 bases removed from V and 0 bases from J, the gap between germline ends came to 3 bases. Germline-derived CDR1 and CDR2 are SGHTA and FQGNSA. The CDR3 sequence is CASSLASSYEQYF. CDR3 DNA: TGTGCCAGCAGCTTAGCCTCCTCCTACGAGCAGTACTTC.